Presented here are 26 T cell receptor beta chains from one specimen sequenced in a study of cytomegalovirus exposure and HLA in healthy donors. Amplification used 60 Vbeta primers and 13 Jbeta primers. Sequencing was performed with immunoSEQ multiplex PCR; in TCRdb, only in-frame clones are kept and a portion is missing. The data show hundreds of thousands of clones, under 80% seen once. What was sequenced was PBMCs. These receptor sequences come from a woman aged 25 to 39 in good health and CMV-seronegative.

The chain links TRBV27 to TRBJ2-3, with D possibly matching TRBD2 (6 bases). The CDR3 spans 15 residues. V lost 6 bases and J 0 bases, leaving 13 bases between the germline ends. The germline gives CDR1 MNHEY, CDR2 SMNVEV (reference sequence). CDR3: CASSLRDSSTDTQYF. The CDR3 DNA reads TGTGCCAGCAGCCTACGGGACTCCAGCACAGATACGCAGTATTTT.

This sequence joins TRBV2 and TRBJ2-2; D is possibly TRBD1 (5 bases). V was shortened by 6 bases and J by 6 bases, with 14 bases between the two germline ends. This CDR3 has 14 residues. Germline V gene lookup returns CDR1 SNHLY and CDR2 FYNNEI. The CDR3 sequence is CASRVQGSSGELFF. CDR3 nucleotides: TGTGCCAGCAGGGTGCAGGGATCATCCGGGGAGCTGTTTTTT.

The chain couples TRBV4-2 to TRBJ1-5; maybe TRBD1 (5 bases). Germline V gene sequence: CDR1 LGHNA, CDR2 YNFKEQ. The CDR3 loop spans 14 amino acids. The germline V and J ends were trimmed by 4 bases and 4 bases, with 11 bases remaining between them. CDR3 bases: TGTGCCAGCAGCCCTAACCAGGGAAATCAGCCCCAGCATTTT. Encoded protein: CASSPNQGNQPQHF.

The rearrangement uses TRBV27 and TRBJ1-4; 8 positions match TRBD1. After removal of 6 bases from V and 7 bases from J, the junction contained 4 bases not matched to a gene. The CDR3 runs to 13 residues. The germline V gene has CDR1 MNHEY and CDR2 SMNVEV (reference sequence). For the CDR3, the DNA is TGTGCCAGCAGACGGACAGGGACTGAAAAACTGTTTTTT. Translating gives CASRRTGTEKLFF. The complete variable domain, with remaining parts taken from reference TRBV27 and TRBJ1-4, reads EAQVTQNPRYLITVTGKKLTVTCSQNMNHEYMSWYRQDPGLGLRQIYYSMNVEVTDKGDVPEGYKVSRKEKRNFPLILESPSPNQTSLYFCASRRTGTEKLFFGSGTQLSVL.

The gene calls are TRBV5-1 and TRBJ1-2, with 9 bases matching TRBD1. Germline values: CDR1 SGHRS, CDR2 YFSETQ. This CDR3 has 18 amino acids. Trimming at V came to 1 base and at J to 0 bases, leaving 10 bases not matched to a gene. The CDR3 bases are TGCGCCAGCAGCTTGCTCGGACAGGGGCCTTCAACTAACTATGGCTACACCTTC. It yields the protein CASSLLGQGPSTNYGYTF.

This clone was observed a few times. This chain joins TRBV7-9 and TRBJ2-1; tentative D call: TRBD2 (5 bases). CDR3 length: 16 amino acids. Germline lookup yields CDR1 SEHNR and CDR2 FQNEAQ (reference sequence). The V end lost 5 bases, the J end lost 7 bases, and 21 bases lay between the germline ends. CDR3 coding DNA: TGTGCCAGCAGCCTCGAGGGAACTAGTGGCCGGAATGAGCAGTTCTTC. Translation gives CASSLEGTSGRNEQFF.

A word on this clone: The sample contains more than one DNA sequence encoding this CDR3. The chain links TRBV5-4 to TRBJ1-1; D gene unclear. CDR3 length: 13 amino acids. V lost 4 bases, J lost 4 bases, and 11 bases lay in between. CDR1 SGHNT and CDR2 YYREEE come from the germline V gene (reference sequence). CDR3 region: CASSLTGGTEAFF. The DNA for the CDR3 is TGTGCCAGCAGCCTTACGGGAGGCACTGAAGCTTTCTTT.

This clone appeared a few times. CDR3 protein: CASSGDRGEAFF. CDR3 DNA sequence: TGTGCCAGCAGCGGGGACAGGGGTGAAGCTTTCTTT. The rearrangement links TRBV11-3 to TRBJ1-1, with 10 bases lining up with TRBD1. V trimming: 5 bases; J trimming: 7 bases; junction bases outside the gene matches: 1. The CDR3 is made up of 12 amino acids. The germline V gene encodes CDR1 SGHNT and CDR2 YENEEA.

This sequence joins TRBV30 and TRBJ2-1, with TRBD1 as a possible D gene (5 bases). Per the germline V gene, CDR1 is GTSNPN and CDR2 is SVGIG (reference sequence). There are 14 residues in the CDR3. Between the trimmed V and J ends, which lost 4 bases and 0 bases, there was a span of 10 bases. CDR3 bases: TGTGCCTGGAAGGGGCTTAGCTCCTACAATGAGCAGTTCTTC. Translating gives CAWKGLSSYNEQFF.

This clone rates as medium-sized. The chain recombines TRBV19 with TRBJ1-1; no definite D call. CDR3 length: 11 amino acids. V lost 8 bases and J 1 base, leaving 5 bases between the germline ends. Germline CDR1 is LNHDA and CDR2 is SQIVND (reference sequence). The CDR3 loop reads CASSSNTEAFF. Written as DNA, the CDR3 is TGTGCCAGTTCCTCGAACACTGAAGCTTTCTTT.

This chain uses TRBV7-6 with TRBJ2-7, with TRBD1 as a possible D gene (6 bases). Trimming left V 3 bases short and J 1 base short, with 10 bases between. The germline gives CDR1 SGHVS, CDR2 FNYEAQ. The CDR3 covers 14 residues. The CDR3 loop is CASSLAGVSYEQYF. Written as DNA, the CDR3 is TGTGCCAGCAGCTTGGCAGGGGTTTCCTACGAGCAGTACTTC.

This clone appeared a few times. CDR3 DNA sequence: TGTGCCAGCAGTTACGGCGGTCTCAATGAGCAGTTCTTC. Amino acid sequence: CASSYGGLNEQFF. The chain carries TRBV6-5 and TRBJ2-1; no reliable D call. Trimming pared 2 bases from V and 6 bases from J, leaving 8 bases between. The CDR3 is 13 residues long. Looked up from germline, CDR1 is MNHEY and CDR2 is SVGAGI.

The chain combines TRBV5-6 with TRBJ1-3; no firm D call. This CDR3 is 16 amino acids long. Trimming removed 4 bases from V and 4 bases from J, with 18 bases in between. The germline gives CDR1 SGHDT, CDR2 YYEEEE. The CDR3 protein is CASSPGSGRSGNTIYF. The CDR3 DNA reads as TGTGCCAGCAGCCCCGGGAGTGGGAGATCCGGAAACACCATATATTTT.

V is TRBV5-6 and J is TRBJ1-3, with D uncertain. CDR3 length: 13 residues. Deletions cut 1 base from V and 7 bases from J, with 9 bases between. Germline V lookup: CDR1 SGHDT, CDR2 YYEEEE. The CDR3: CASSLFGENTIYF. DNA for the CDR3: TGTGCCAGCAGCTTGTTTGGGGAGAACACCATATATTTT.

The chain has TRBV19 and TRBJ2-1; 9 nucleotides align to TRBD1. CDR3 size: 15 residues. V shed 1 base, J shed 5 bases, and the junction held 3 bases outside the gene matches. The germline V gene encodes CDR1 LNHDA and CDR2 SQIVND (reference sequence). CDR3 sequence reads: CASSIGGTGNNEQFF. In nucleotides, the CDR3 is TGTGCCAGTAGTATAGGGGGGACAGGGAACAATGAGCAGTTCTTC. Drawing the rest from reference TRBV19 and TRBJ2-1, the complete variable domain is DGGITQSPKYLFRKEGQNVTLSCEQNLNHDAMYWYRQDPGQGLRLIYYSQIVNDFQKGDIAEGYSVSREKKESFPLTVTSAQKNPTAFYLCASSIGGTGNNEQFFGPGTRLTVL.

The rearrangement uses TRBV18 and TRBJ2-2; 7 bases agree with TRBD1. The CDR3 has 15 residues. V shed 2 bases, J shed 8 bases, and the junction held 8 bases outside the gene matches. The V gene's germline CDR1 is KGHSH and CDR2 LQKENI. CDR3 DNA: TGTGCCAGCTCACCAGAGGGACAGCCCGTGGGGGAGCTGTTTTTT. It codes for CASSPEGQPVGELFF.

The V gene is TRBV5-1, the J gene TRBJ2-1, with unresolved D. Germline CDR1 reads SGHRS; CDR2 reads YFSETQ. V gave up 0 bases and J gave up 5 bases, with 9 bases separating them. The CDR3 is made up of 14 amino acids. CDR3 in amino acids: CASSLAMGHNEQFF. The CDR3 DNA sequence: TGCGCCAGCAGCTTGGCCATGGGCCACAATGAGCAGTTCTTC.

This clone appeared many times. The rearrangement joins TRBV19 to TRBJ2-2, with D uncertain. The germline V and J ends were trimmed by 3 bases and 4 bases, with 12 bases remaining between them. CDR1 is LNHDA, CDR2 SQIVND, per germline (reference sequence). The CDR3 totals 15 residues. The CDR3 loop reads CASSIFLVGTGELFF. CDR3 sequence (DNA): TGTGCCAGTAGTATTTTTCTAGTTGGCACCGGGGAGCTGTTTTTT.

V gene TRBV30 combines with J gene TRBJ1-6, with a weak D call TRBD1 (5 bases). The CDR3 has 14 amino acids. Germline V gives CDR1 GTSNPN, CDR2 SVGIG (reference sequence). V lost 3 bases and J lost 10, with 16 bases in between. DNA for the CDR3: TGTGCCTGGAGCTCGGGACTGCTATACTCACCCCTCCACTTT. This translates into CAWSSGLLYSPLHF.

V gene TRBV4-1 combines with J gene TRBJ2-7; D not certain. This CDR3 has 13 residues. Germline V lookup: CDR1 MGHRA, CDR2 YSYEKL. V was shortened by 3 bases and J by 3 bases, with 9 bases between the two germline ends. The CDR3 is CASSHKASYEQYF. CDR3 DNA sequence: TGCGCCAGCAGCCACAAGGCTAGCTACGAGCAGTACTTC.

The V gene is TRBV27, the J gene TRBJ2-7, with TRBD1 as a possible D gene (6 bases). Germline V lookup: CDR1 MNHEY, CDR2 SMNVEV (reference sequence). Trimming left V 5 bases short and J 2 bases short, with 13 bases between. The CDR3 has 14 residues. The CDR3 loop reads CASSPTGTPYEQYF. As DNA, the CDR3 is TGTGCCAGCAGTCCCACAGGGACCCCCTACGAGCAGTACTTC.

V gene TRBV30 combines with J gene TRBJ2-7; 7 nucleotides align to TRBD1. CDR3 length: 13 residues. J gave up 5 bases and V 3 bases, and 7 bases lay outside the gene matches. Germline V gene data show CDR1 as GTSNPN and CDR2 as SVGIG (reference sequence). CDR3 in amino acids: CAWSLDRVNEQYF. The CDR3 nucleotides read TGTGCCTGGAGCCTCGACAGGGTGAACGAGCAGTACTTC. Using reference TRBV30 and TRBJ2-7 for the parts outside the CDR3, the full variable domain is SQTIHQWPATLVQPVGSPLSLECTVEGTSNPNLYWYRQAAGRGLQLLFYSVGIGQISSEVPQNLSASRPQDRQFILSSKKLLLSDSGFYLCAWSLDRVNEQYFGPGTRLTVT.

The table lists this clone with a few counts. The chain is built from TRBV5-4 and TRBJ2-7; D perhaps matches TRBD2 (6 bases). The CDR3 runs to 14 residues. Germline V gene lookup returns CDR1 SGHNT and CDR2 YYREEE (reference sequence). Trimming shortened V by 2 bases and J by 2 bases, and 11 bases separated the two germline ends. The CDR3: CASSLVGGTYEQYF. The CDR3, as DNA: TGTGCCAGCAGCTTAGTGGGAGGTACCTACGAGCAGTACTTC. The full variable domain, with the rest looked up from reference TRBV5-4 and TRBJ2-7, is ETGVTQSPTHLIKTRGQQVTLRCSSQSGHNTVSWYQQALGQGPQFIFQYYREEENGRGNFPPRFSGLQFPNYSSELNVNALELDDSALYLCASSLVGGTYEQYFGPGTRLTVT.

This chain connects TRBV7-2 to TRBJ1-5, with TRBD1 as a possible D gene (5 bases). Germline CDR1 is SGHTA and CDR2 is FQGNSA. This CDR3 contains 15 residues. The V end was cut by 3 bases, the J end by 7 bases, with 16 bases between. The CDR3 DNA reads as TGTGCCAGCAGCTTTGATGGGGCGATGGACCAGCCCCAGCATTTT. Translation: CASSFDGAMDQPQHF.

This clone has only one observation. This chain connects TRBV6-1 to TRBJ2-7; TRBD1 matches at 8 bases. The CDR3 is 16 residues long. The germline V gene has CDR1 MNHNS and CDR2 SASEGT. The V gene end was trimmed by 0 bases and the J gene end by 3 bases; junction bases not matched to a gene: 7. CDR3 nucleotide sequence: TGTGCCAGCAGTGAAGCCTTGACAGGGGCAGGCTACGAGCAGTACTTC. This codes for CASSEALTGAGYEQYF.

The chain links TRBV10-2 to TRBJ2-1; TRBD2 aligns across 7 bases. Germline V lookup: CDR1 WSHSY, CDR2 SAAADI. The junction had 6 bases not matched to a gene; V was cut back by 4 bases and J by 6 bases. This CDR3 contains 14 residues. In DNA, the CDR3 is TGCGCCAGCAGTGGGGGAGGGAGGGCCAATGAGCAGTTCTTC. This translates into CASSGGGRANEQFF.